This TCR beta chain comes out of a study of Graves' ophthalmopathy and Graves' hyperthyroidism. Certain patients, namely those with other autoimmune diseases, uncontrolled infections, pregnancy or lactation, were excluded. Serum thyroxine and TRAb, along with clinical symptoms, thyroid ultrasound and orbital computed tomography, were what diagnosis relied on. The PBMCs were taken from more than 8 ml of fresh peripheral blood. In its sample, this clonotype was seen once. RNA transcripts yielded amplified TCR beta CDR3 regions. RT-PCR was first run with HTBI primers, then multiplex PCR in a second round. TCRdb used MiXCR to reprocess the multiplex PCR reads, holding one entry per CDR3 protein. The data contain hundreds of thousands of distinct CDR3 sequences, roughly two fifths of them singletons. The CDR3 sequence is 16 residues long. Trimming shortened V by 4 bases and J by 7 bases, and 17 bases separated the two germline ends. Germline CDR1 reads ENHRY; CDR2 reads SYGVKD.

The sample comprised peripheral blood. The V call is TRBV10-3, the J call TRBJ1-6; D might be TRBD1 (6 bases). The origin of this receptor is an adult man with Graves' ophthalmopathy. Written as DNA, the CDR3 is TGTGCCATCAGTGCCCCACAGGGTTTTCGCAATTCACCCCTCCACTTT. This codes for CAISAPQGFRNSPLHF.